These 26 T cell receptor beta chains share one sample of origin, sequenced in a study of molecular identifiers for immune sequencing clone quantification. In TCRdb, the PCR reads were re-called with MiXCR into one record per CDR3 protein. The sample has 97,000 or so distinct CDR3 sequences; 30% to 45% are singletons. Material for sequencing was naive CD8+ T cells from blood, with Jurkat cell RNA spiked in. As to subset: FACS-sorted CD8+CD4-CCR7+CD45RA+ naive T cells. These receptors were obtained from a human donor in good health. Some libraries in this study had Jurkat cell RNA spiked in.

Comment on this clonotype: Since a much larger clone is just one base distant, this may be a read error. The CDR3 here is CSARQGVHEQYF. The DNA for the CDR3 is TGCAGTGCTAGACAGGGGGTTCACGAGCAGTACTTC. The chain couples TRBV20-1 to TRBJ2-7; TRBD1 matches 7 bases. The CDR3 contains 12 residues. Germline trimming cut 2 bases from V and 5 bases from J; bases unmatched to any gene: 3. Germline V gives CDR1 DFQATT, CDR2 SNEGSKA (reference sequence).

The chain combines TRBV9 with TRBJ2-5; maybe TRBD2 (5 bases). Per germline, CDR1 SGDLS and CDR2 YYNGEE. This CDR3 contains 14 residues. V was shortened by 1 base and J by 2 bases, with 9 bases between the two germline ends. CDR3 nucleotide sequence: TGTGCCAGCAGCGTATCTCCGGGGCAAGAGACCCAGTACTTC. Its protein product is CASSVSPGQETQYF.

This clonotype has just one count. This chain joins TRBV11-2 and TRBJ2-1; 9 nucleotides align to TRBD2. This CDR3 spans 15 amino acids. After removal of 3 bases from V and 5 bases from J, the junction contained 5 bases not matched to a gene. Germline assignment: CDR1 SGHAT and CDR2 FQNNGV. The CDR3 is CASSFSGRLNNEQFF. The DNA of the CDR3 is TGTGCCAGCAGCTTCAGCGGGAGGCTGAACAATGAGCAGTTCTTC.

The rearrangement links TRBV4-1 to TRBJ2-7; 9 nucleotides match TRBD2. Germline lookup yields CDR1 MGHRA and CDR2 YSYEKL. The V segment lost 3 bases and the J segment 1 base; nucleotides outside the gene matches: 4. There are 15 residues in the CDR3. The CDR3 loop reads CASSHRAGGSYEQYF. The CDR3 region has the DNA TGCGCCAGCAGCCATCGAGCGGGAGGATCCTACGAGCAGTACTTC.

This clonotype has a handful of counts. The CDR3 DNA is TGTGCCAGCAGTCCCTTTGTGAAGGCCGAGCAGTACTTC. Protein: CASSPFVKAEQYF. V usage is TRBV2 and J usage is TRBJ2-7; D remains ambiguous. Trimming left V 5 bases short and J 6 bases short, with 14 bases between. The germline CDR1 and CDR2 sequences are SNHLY and FYNNEI. CDR3 length: 13 amino acids. Complete variable domain (other parts from reference TRBV2 and TRBJ2-7): EPEVTQTPSHQVTQMGQEVILRCVPISNHLYFYWYRQILGQKVEFLVSFYNNEISEKSEIFDDQFSVERPDGSNFTLKIRSTKLEDSAMYFCASSPFVKAEQYFGPGTRLTVT.

The CDR3 DNA reads TGTGCCAGCAGTTCCCGTCCTAGCGAATTTCCCACAGATACGCAGTATTTT. Translated, it gives CASSSRPSEFPTDTQYF. The chain joins TRBV12-3 or TRBV12-4 to TRBJ2-3, with D possibly being TRBD2 (6 bases). V was cut by 4 bases and J by 2 bases, with 19 bases left in between. This CDR3 contains 17 residues.

This sequence joins TRBV21-1 and TRBJ1-4; the table calls TRBD1, which could not be checked here. TRBV21-1 is a known pseudogene. CDR3 length: 15 amino acids. CDR3 DNA sequence: TGTGCCAGCAGCACAACAGGGGGCGCGAGAGAAAAACTGTTTTTT. Protein: CASSTTGGAREKLFF.

Concerning this clonotype: A much larger clone is a single base away; this may be a read error. This rearrangement joins TRBV7-9 to TRBJ1-4; unclear D gene. The CDR3 is made up of 15 amino acids. Per the germline V gene, CDR1 is SEHNR and CDR2 is FQNEAQ (reference sequence). CDR3 residues: CASSELGAANEKLIF. The DNA for the CDR3 is TGTGCCAGCAGCGAATTAGGTGCTGCTAATGAAAAACTGATTTTT.

At least ten counts were recorded for this clonotype. The chain couples TRBV28 to TRBJ2-7; unclear D gene. Germline lookup yields CDR1 MDHEN and CDR2 SYDVKM. The CDR3 runs 12 residues. V was pared by 6 bases and J by 1 base, with 7 bases between. The CDR3 DNA sequence: TGTGCCAGCAGCCTCCCGTCCTACGAGCAGTACTTC. Its protein is CASSLPSYEQYF.

Of note for this clonotype: One end of the junction is discordant with germline, which a read error may explain. The V gene is TRBV4-2, the J gene TRBJ2-1; D is unresolved. The CDR3 loop spans 17 amino acids. The germline V gene encodes CDR1 LGHNA and CDR2 YNFKEQ. The CDR3 region is CASSQEALVLSNNEQFF. The CDR3 nucleotides are TGTGCCAGCAGCCAAGAAGCCCTCGTCCTCTCCAACAATGAGCAGTTCTTC.

The chain is built from TRBV21-1 and TRBJ2-2; the tabulated D call, TRBD2, remains unverified against the DNA. TRBV21-1 is described as a pseudogene. The CDR3 totals 16 residues. The DNA for the CDR3 is TGTGCCAGCAGCAAAGCCGGGGGGGAGAACACCAGGGAGCTGTTTTTT. It specifies CASSKAGGENTRELFF.

The chain is built from TRBV19 and TRBJ1-5; D is possibly TRBD1 (6 bases). V shed 3 bases and J shed 3 bases, with 15 bases lying between them. The germline V gene encodes CDR1 LNHDA and CDR2 SQIVND (reference sequence). The CDR3 is 16 residues long. Here the CDR3 reads CASSIWDIPSNQPQHF. The CDR3 bases are TGTGCCAGTAGTATTTGGGACATACCCTCCAATCAGCCCCAGCATTTT.

The rearrangement joins TRBV15 to TRBJ1-5; the D is unclear. The CDR3 contains 12 residues. Trimming removed 1 base from V and 6 bases from J, with 4 bases in between. Looked up from germline, CDR1 is LNHNV and CDR2 is YYDKDF (reference sequence). CDR3 in DNA: TGTGCCACCAGCAGAGGTGGTCAGCCCCAGCATTTT. Amino acid sequence: CATSRGGQPQHF.

About this clonotype: A much larger clone is a single base away; this may be a read error. The chain couples TRBV20-1 to TRBJ2-3; no reliable D call. Germline V lookup: CDR1 DFQATT, CDR2 SNEGSKA (reference sequence). Trimming took 2 bases from V and 0 from J, leaving 9 bases between them. CDR3 length equals 14 residues. The CDR3 DNA follows: TGCAGTGCTAGAAGTGAGGAGAGCACAGATACGCAGTATTTT. Protein sequence: CSARSEESTDTQYF.

This clonotype was seen many times. This sequence joins TRBV29-1 and TRBJ2-2; 7 bases line up with TRBD2. The germline V gene has CDR1 SQVTM and CDR2 ANQGSEA. There are 14 residues in the CDR3. The V gene end was trimmed by 4 bases and the J gene end by 2 bases; junction bases not matched to a gene: 4. CDR3: CSVVGTTNTGELFF. The CDR3 bases are TGCAGCGTTGTGGGGACTACTAACACCGGGGAGCTGTTTTTT.

Regarding this clonotype: Just one base apart from a much larger clone, this may be a read error. The V call is TRBV5-6, the J call TRBJ1-1; D gene unclear. The CDR3 contains 14 residues. Germline V CDR1 and CDR2: SGHDT, YYEEEE. CDR3 sequence reads: CVSSFGRMNTEAFF. The DNA of the CDR3 is TGTGTCAGCAGCTTTGGCAGAATGAACACTGAAGCTTTCTTT.

In the case of this clonotype: A much more abundant neighbour one base away suggests this may be a read error. The genes are TRBV7-6 and TRBJ2-5; TRBD2 aligns across 8 bases. V shed 4 bases, J shed 3 bases, and the junction held 13 bases outside the gene matches. The length of the CDR3 is 17 residues. Looked up from germline, CDR1 is SGHVS and CDR2 is FNYEAQ. In DNA, the CDR3 is TGTGCCAGCAGCTATTACCACTTGACTAGCGCGGAAGAGACCCAGTACTTC. It is translated as CASSYYHLTSAEETQYF. Complete variable domain (other parts from reference TRBV7-6 and TRBJ2-5): GAGVSQSPRYKVTKRGQDVALRCDPISGHVSLYWYRQALGQGPEFLTYFNYEAQQDKSGLPNDRFSAERPEGSISTLTIQRTEQRDSAMYRCASSYYHLTSAEETQYFGPGTRLLVL.

This clonotype was counted at least ten times. The chain carries TRBV28 and TRBJ1-1; TRBD1 matches at 7 bases. V lost 6 bases and J lost 1; bases outside the gene matches: 8. Per germline, CDR1 MDHEN and CDR2 SYDVKM. The CDR3 has 15 amino acids. Here the CDR3 DNA reads TGTGCCAGCAGCCCCCCGGGACAGCAGAACACTGAAGCTTTCTTT. Amino acids: CASSPPGQQNTEAFF.

The V gene is TRBV11-3, the J gene TRBJ2-2; 11 nucleotides align to TRBD2. V lost 5 bases, J lost 3 bases, and 5 bases stayed unmatched. This CDR3 is built from 16 residues. Germline CDR1 SGHNT, CDR2 YENEEA. CDR3 sequence (DNA): TGTGCCAGCAGCCCCGGGACTAGCGGTGACACCGGGGAGCTGTTTTTT. Residues: CASSPGTSGDTGELFF.

This clonotype was seen ten or more times. The chain carries TRBV20-1 and TRBJ2-5; unclear D gene. There are 9 residues in the CDR3. V dropped 8 bases and J dropped 9 bases, with 10 bases sitting between them. In germline, CDR1 is DFQATT, CDR2 SNEGSKA (reference sequence). CDR3 in amino acids: CSIGVAQYF. In DNA form, the CDR3 reads TGCAGTATCGGAGTTGCCCAGTACTTC.

Of note for this clonotype: A read error may account for a junction end that differs from germline. V is TRBV4-3 and J is TRBJ2-1, with 7 positions matching TRBD2. From germline, CDR1 is LGHNA and CDR2 YSLEER. The CDR3 has 18 residues. CDR3 in amino acids: CASSQDLPAGTQGNEQIF. Here the CDR3 DNA reads TGCGCCAGCAGCCAAGATCTTCCAGCGGGAACTCAGGGTAATGAGCAGATCTTC.

This clonotype was detected many times. J is TRBJ2-3 and V is TRBV14; D call uncertain. CDR1 is SGHDN and CDR2 is FVKESK in the germline V gene. Between the trimmed V and J ends, which lost 2 bases and 2 bases, there was a span of 8 bases. The CDR3 is 14 amino acids. The CDR3, as DNA: TGTGCCAGCAGCCAAACTATGTCCACAGATACGCAGTATTTT. Amino acids: CASSQTMSTDTQYF.

This clonotype was seen ten or more times. This chain links TRBV7-2 with TRBJ2-1; D is unclear. V was trimmed by 4 bases and J by 2 bases, leaving 3 bases between them. The CDR3 is 12 residues long. CDR1 SGHTA and CDR2 FQGNSA come from the germline V gene. The CDR3, as DNA: TGTGCCAGCAGCTCAACCTACAATGAGCAGTTCTTC. Translation gives CASSSTYNEQFF. The full variable domain, in which reference TRBV7-2 and TRBJ2-1 provide the parts outside the CDR3, is GAGVSQSPSNKVTEKGKDVELRCDPISGHTALYWYRQSLGQGLEFLIYFQGNSAPDKSGLPSDRFSAERTGGSVSTLTIQRTQQEDSAVYLCASSSTYNEQFFGPGTRLTVL.

Here the CDR3 DNA reads TGTGCCAGCAGCTTAGGAGCGACAGCTTCCTACGAGCAGTACTTC. This encodes CASSLGATASYEQYF. This rearrangement joins TRBV7-8 to TRBJ2-7; TRBD1 might be the D (5 bases). V lost 1 base to trimming and J lost 1 base, with 11 bases between them. This CDR3 region has 15 residues. Germline V gene data show CDR1 as SGHVS and CDR2 as FQNEAQ.

The rearrangement uses TRBV28 and TRBJ2-7; perhaps TRBD2 as D (6 bases). Germline V gene lookup returns CDR1 MDHEN and CDR2 SYDVKM. The V end was cut by 3 bases, the J end by 0 bases, with 9 bases between. This CDR3 region has 14 residues. CDR3 bases: TGTGCCAGCAGTTTTCGCGGGGTCTCCTACGAGCAGTACTTC. Translation: CASSFRGVSYEQYF.

V is TRBV13 and J is TRBJ2-5, with 7 bases that match TRBD2. The CDR3 sequence is 15 residues long. Losses at the gene ends were 8 bases for V and 2 bases for J; bases not matched to a gene: 11. CDR1 is PRHDT and CDR2 is FYEKMQ in the germline V gene (reference sequence). CDR3 protein: CASAAGRMGQETQYF. In DNA, the CDR3 is TGTGCCAGCGCCGCCGGGAGGATGGGACAAGAGACCCAGTACTTC.